Presented here are 32 T cell receptor beta chains from one specimen sequenced in a study of cytomegalovirus exposure and HLA in healthy donors. It was with 60 Vbeta and 13 Jbeta primers that the PCR ran. Clones were read by immunoSEQ multiplex PCR, and TCRdb kept only the in-frame ones, dropping some. This table holds 130,000 to 150,000 clones, around 79% found once. Sequenced material: PBMCs. Receptors were obtained from a man in his forties or fifties in good health and CMV-seropositive.

The J gene is TRBJ2-1, the V gene TRBV19; TRBD2 matches 13 bases. Per the germline V gene, CDR1 is LNHDA and CDR2 is SQIVND (reference sequence). The CDR3 totals 20 residues. J gave up 5 bases and V 6 bases, and 19 bases lay outside the gene matches. In nucleotides, the CDR3 is TGTGCCAGTAGCATATCAAGGAACGGACTAGCGGGAGTAAAGGACAATGAGCAGTTCTTC. Translating it yields CASSISRNGLAGVKDNEQFF.

The V call is TRBV4-3, the J call TRBJ1-1, with 8 bases lining up with TRBD1. There are 14 residues in the CDR3. In germline, CDR1 is LGHNA, CDR2 YSLEER. Trimming cost V 4 bases and J 3 bases; bases outside gene matches: 4. The CDR3 DNA sequence: TGCGCCAGCAGCCGCACAGGGGGAGACACTGAAGCTTTCTTT. This translates into CASSRTGGDTEAFF.

The V gene is TRBV6-6, the J gene TRBJ1-2; 8 bases agree with TRBD1. Germline-derived CDR1 and CDR2 are MNHNY and SVGAGI (reference sequence). There are 15 residues in the CDR3. The V gene end was trimmed by 5 bases and the J gene end by 1 base; junction bases not matched to a gene: 6. The CDR3 region is CASSAMTGVNYGYTF. CDR3 coding DNA: TGTGCCAGCAGTGCAATGACAGGGGTTAACTATGGCTACACCTTC.

This chain connects TRBV5-1 to TRBJ1-5; D possibly corresponds to TRBD1 (5 bases). The V and J ends lost 0 bases and 7 bases respectively, with 14 bases between them. This CDR3 is 15 amino acids long. Germline assignment: CDR1 SGHRS and CDR2 YFSETQ. CDR3 DNA sequence: TGCGCCAGCAGCTTGGAAGGCAGGGAGGAACAGCCCCAGCATTTT. This codes for CASSLEGREEQPQHF.

The rearrangement joins TRBV6-6 to TRBJ2-7; D might be TRBD2 (6 bases). This CDR3 spans 13 amino acids. From germline, CDR1 is MNHNY and CDR2 SVGAGI (reference sequence). V was trimmed by 8 bases and J by 1 base, leaving 12 bases between them. The CDR3 DNA reads TGTGCCAGCCGCCGGGACTTTTCCTACGAGCAGTACTTC. Translating gives CASRRDFSYEQYF.

This sequence joins TRBV19 and TRBJ2-1, with TRBD2 matching 8 bases. V lost 2 bases and J lost 7; bases outside the gene matches: 10. Looked up from germline, CDR1 is LNHDA and CDR2 is SQIVND (reference sequence). This CDR3 is built from 16 residues. CDR3 coding DNA: TGTGCCAGTAGTATATTTAGGGGACTAGATAGTAATGAGCAGTTCTTC. Encoded protein: CASSIFRGLDSNEQFF.

This chain connects TRBV10-2 to TRBJ2-7; maybe TRBD2 (6 bases). Trimming took off 8 bases at V and 7 bases at J, with 15 bases between the two ends. CDR1 and CDR2 from the germline V gene are WSHSY and SAAADI. The CDR3 length is 12 residues. The CDR3 sequence: CASHGGVQEQYF. Here the CDR3 DNA reads TGCGCCAGCCACGGAGGGGTACAGGAGCAGTACTTC.

J is TRBJ2-5 and V is TRBV5-1; 7 bases are shared with TRBD1. Germline V gene lookup returns CDR1 SGHRS and CDR2 YFSETQ. CDR3 length: 14 amino acids. Trimming cost V 3 bases and J 0 bases; bases outside gene matches: 2. Written as DNA, the CDR3 is TGCGCCAGCAGCTCACAGGGGTACCAAGAGACCCAGTACTTC. Translating it yields CASSSQGYQETQYF.

In its sample, this clone was seen a few times. The rearrangement uses TRBV9 and TRBJ1-2; D not certain. The CDR3 length is 14 residues. V was cut by 0 bases and J by 4 bases, with 10 bases left in between. Germline V gene lookup returns CDR1 SGDLS and CDR2 YYNGEE. The CDR3 DNA follows: TGTGCCAGCAGCGTAGGAGAGGGAGCCTATGGCTACACCTTC. It codes for CASSVGEGAYGYTF.

This chain links TRBV28 with TRBJ2-1; TRBD1 matches 7 bases. The CDR3 is 15 amino acids. The germline V gene encodes CDR1 MDHEN and CDR2 SYDVKM. The V segment lost 1 base and the J segment 7 bases; nucleotides outside the gene matches: 7. CDR3 in amino acids: CASSLFGTALNEQFF. Written as DNA, the CDR3 is TGTGCCAGCAGTTTATTCGGGACAGCGCTGAATGAGCAGTTCTTC.

In this sample, this clone turned up a few times. J is TRBJ2-3 and V is TRBV9; the match to TRBD2 covers 9 bases. V dropped 4 bases and J dropped 5; count of bases not matched to a gene: 8. Germline V gene sequence: CDR1 SGDLS, CDR2 YYNGEE. CDR3 length: 15 residues. CDR3 in amino acids: CASSQSAGGLDTQYF. CDR3 nucleotide sequence: TGTGCCAGCAGCCAATCAGCGGGAGGTTTAGATACGCAGTATTTT. Together with reference TRBV9 and TRBJ2-3, the CDR3 gives the full variable domain: DSGVTQTPKHLITATGQRVTLRCSPRSGDLSVYWYQQSLDQGLQFLIQYYNGEERAKGNILERFSAQQFPDLHSELNLSSLELGDSALYFCASSQSAGGLDTQYFGPGTRLTVL.

This rearrangement joins TRBV29-1 to TRBJ2-1, with 11 bases fitting TRBD2. Losses at the gene ends were 2 bases for V and 10 bases for J; bases not matched to a gene: 4. The CDR3 has 13 amino acids. CDR1 and CDR2 from the germline V gene are SQVTM and ANQGSEA. The CDR3 protein is CSVELAGGREQFF. The CDR3, as DNA: TGCAGCGTTGAACTAGCGGGAGGAAGAGAGCAGTTCTTC.

V is TRBV4-2 and J is TRBJ2-5, with TRBD2 identical over 7 bases. CDR1 is LGHNA and CDR2 is YNFKEQ in the germline V gene. V gave up 0 bases and J gave up 5 bases; unmatched junction bases: 6. This CDR3 contains 15 residues. This CDR3 reads CASSQEASGWETQYF. CDR3 DNA sequence: TGTGCCAGCAGCCAAGAAGCTAGCGGTTGGGAGACCCAGTACTTC.

In its sample, this clone was seen once. This chain connects TRBV6-1 to TRBJ1-1; a weak D match, TRBD1 (5 bases). CDR1 is MNHNS, CDR2 SASEGT, per germline. Trimming stripped 2 bases from V and 1 base from J, with 8 bases between. The CDR3 spans 14 residues. CDR3 DNA: TGTGCCAGCAGTGAAAGGGGTACGAACACTGAAGCTTTCTTT. It codes for CASSERGTNTEAFF.

This clone was recorded only once. The rearrangement uses TRBV29-1 and TRBJ2-2; 11 bases are shared with TRBD2. The CDR3 contains 15 residues. Germline lookup yields CDR1 SQVTM and CDR2 ANQGSEA. V gave up 6 bases and J gave up 1 base; unmatched junction bases: 4. As DNA, the CDR3 is TGCAGCGTCGCCGGGACTAGCGGGAACACCGGGGAGCTGTTTTTT. It encodes CSVAGTSGNTGELFF.

There are a few counts of this clone. This rearrangement joins TRBV11-2 to TRBJ2-7; 8 bases align to TRBD1. With 5 bases clipped from V and 0 bases from J, the junction kept 6 bases outside the gene matches. The CDR3 has 15 residues. Per the germline V gene, CDR1 is SGHAT and CDR2 is FQNNGV. The CDR3 is CASSRGQGLSYEQYF. The CDR3 nucleotides read TGTGCCAGCAGCCGCGGACAGGGCCTCTCCTACGAGCAGTACTTC.

The CDR3 protein is CASSANRGTQYF. The CDR3 DNA follows: TGTGCCAGCAGTGCGAACAGGGGGACCCAGTACTTC. The rearrangement links TRBV27 to TRBJ2-5, with 7 bases fitting TRBD1. This CDR3 region has 12 residues. Germline CDR1 is MNHEY and CDR2 is SMNVEV (reference sequence). V lost 5 bases, J lost 7 bases, and 4 bases stayed unmatched.

The V gene is TRBV9, the J gene TRBJ2-7, with 8 bases fitting TRBD2. This CDR3 spans 15 amino acids. Germline CDR1 reads SGDLS; CDR2 reads YYNGEE. The junction had 5 bases not matched to a gene; V was cut back by 3 bases and J by 0 bases. The CDR3: CASSAGGVSSYEQYF. The CDR3 nucleotides are TGTGCCAGCAGCGCGGGGGGGGTCTCCTCCTACGAGCAGTACTTC.

The rearrangement links TRBV27 to TRBJ1-4; maybe TRBD1 (6 bases). The CDR3 is 14 amino acids. Germline CDR1 and CDR2: MNHEY and SMNVEV (reference sequence). V was trimmed by 6 bases and J by 8 bases, leaving 16 bases between them. Here the CDR3 DNA reads TGTGCCAGCAGCCTGGACAGTGTCGGGGAAAAACTGTTTTTT. Translation: CASSLDSVGEKLFF. Complete variable domain (other parts from reference TRBV27 and TRBJ1-4): EAQVTQNPRYLITVTGKKLTVTCSQNMNHEYMSWYRQDPGLGLRQIYYSMNVEVTDKGDVPEGYKVSRKEKRNFPLILESPSPNQTSLYFCASSLDSVGEKLFFGSGTQLSVL.

V gene TRBV6-5 combines with J gene TRBJ1-5; D not certain. Germline V gene data show CDR1 as MNHEY and CDR2 as SVGAGI. The ends were cut back, 6 bases at V and 2 bases at J, with 8 bases in the middle. CDR3 length equals 13 residues. CDR3 sequence: CASRSHRNQPQHF. CDR3 nucleotide sequence: TGTGCCAGCAGGTCCCATCGCAATCAGCCCCAGCATTTT.

The chain couples TRBV7-7 to TRBJ2-3; TRBD2 matches 10 bases. This CDR3 is 15 amino acids long. Germline trimming cut 3 bases from V and 0 bases from J; bases unmatched to any gene: 0. CDR1 and CDR2 (germline): SSHAT, FNYEAQ (reference sequence). CDR3 sequence: CASSLTSGSTDTQYF. CDR3 bases: TGTGCCAGCAGCTTGACTAGCGGGAGCACAGATACGCAGTATTTT.

V usage is TRBV14 and J usage is TRBJ2-1; 13 nucleotides match TRBD2. The CDR3 loop spans 16 amino acids. The germline V gene encodes CDR1 SGHDN and CDR2 FVKESK. The V gene end was trimmed by 4 bases and the J gene end by 7 bases; junction bases not matched to a gene: 7. The CDR3 DNA reads as TGTGCCAGCAGCCCCAGGACTAGCGGGAGTATAAATGAGCAGTTCTTC. Translating it yields CASSPRTSGSINEQFF.

The gene calls are TRBV18 and TRBJ2-1, with a weak D call TRBD1 (6 bases). CDR1 is KGHSH and CDR2 is LQKENI in the germline V gene. Trimming took 2 bases from V and 0 from J, leaving 8 bases between them. The CDR3 loop spans 15 amino acids. In DNA, the CDR3 is TGTGCCAGCTCACCAAGGGGGAGCTCCTACAATGAGCAGTTCTTC. As protein: CASSPRGSSYNEQFF.

This clone was detected only a few times. This chain connects TRBV7-7 to TRBJ1-5, with TRBD1 matching over 11 bases. CDR1 and CDR2 from the germline V gene are SSHAT and FNYEAQ (reference sequence). There are 19 residues in the CDR3. The V and J ends lost 5 bases and 0 bases, in that order; junction bases with no gene match: 12. CDR3: CASSLARGQGDYSNQPQHF. The CDR3 DNA is TGTGCCAGCAGCCTGGCCCGGGGACAGGGGGATTATAGCAATCAGCCCCAGCATTTT.

The chain recombines TRBV28 with TRBJ2-5, with TRBD1 identical over 7 bases. Germline lookup yields CDR1 MDHEN and CDR2 SYDVKM. Unmatched junction bases numbered 0, after V lost 1 base and J lost 1 base. The CDR3 is 14 residues long. The chain's CDR3 is CASSLSGGQETQYF. CDR3 nucleotides: TGTGCCAGCAGTTTATCAGGGGGCCAAGAGACCCAGTACTTC.

This clone was seen a handful of times. The rearrangement links TRBV6-1 to TRBJ2-7; 8 bases are shared with TRBD1. V lost 1 base and J lost 4; bases outside the gene matches: 6. The CDR3 covers 15 residues. CDR1 and CDR2 (germline): MNHNS, SASEGT. The CDR3 sequence is CASSEGAGGMYEQYF. The DNA of the CDR3 is TGTGCCAGCAGTGAAGGGGCAGGGGGCATGTACGAGCAGTACTTC.

The genes are TRBV6-5 and TRBJ1-2, with D unclear. CDR1 and CDR2 from the germline V gene are MNHEY and SVGAGI. The CDR3 is made up of 15 amino acids. Trimming pared 5 bases from V and 4 bases from J, leaving 17 bases between. CDR3 sequence: CASSRRGSGLYGYTF. CDR3 nucleotide sequence: TGTGCCAGCAGTCGACGAGGGTCGGGCCTCTATGGCTACACCTTC.

The chain's CDR3 is CASSMDMVGYTF. The CDR3 coding sequence is TGTGCCAGTAGCATGGACATGGTTGGCTACACCTTC. The J gene is TRBJ1-2, the V gene TRBV19, with D possibly matching TRBD1 (5 bases). The V and J ends lost 6 bases and 7 bases respectively, with 12 bases between them. Per the germline V gene, CDR1 is LNHDA and CDR2 is SQIVND (reference sequence). The CDR3 consists of 12 residues.

The V and J genes are TRBV18 and TRBJ1-1; maybe TRBD1 (5 bases). In germline, CDR1 is KGHSH, CDR2 LQKENI. V lost 4 bases and J 1 base, leaving 16 bases between the germline ends. The CDR3 is made up of 16 amino acids. The CDR3 loop is CASSLNVGGTNTEAFF. As DNA, the CDR3 is TGTGCCAGCTCACTAAACGTGGGGGGGACGAACACTGAAGCTTTCTTT.

The rearrangement uses TRBV18 and TRBJ2-3; 7 nucleotides align to TRBD2. The CDR3 has 17 residues. Losses at the gene ends were 2 bases for V and 4 bases for J; bases not matched to a gene: 12. Per the germline V gene, CDR1 is KGHSH and CDR2 is LQKENI. CDR3 DNA: TGTGCCAGCTCACCATATTGGCTAGCGGCCGGCGCAGATACGCAGTATTTT. This gives the protein CASSPYWLAAGADTQYF.

This chain links TRBV18 with TRBJ2-3, with 9 bases that match TRBD1. CDR3 size: 19 residues. The germline V gene has CDR1 KGHSH and CDR2 LQKENI. V dropped 1 base and J dropped 2; count of bases not matched to a gene: 13. DNA for the CDR3: TGTGCCAGCTCACCACTGGGACAGGGCATAAACTTCCCCACAGATACGCAGTATTTT. Translating it yields CASSPLGQGINFPTDTQYF.

The chain recombines TRBV5-8 with TRBJ1-2, with a tentative D call TRBD1 (6 bases). The V end lost 1 base, the J end lost 4 bases, and 14 bases lay between the germline ends. The CDR3 is 15 residues long. In germline, CDR1 is SGHTS, CDR2 YDEGEE. The CDR3 is CASSLFQGTGYGYTF. CDR3 nucleotides: TGTGCCAGCAGCTTGTTTCAGGGGACGGGCTATGGCTACACCTTC.